Below, one T cell receptor beta chain is given with its context. Its antigen is unknown. This specimen belongs to a study of cytomegalovirus exposure and HLA in healthy donors. Overall study findings and caveats: Rarity characterized most TCR sequences, yet some public TCRs appeared in many donors.

Profiled with immunoSEQ multiplex PCR; TCRdb holds only in-frame clones, not every one. The sample comprises under 75,000 clones, approximately 95% of which are singletons, and 6% to 8.5% rests with the top ten. The CDR3 consists of 17 residues. Trimming took 1 base from V and 5 from J; bases not matched to a gene: 10. Per germline, CDR1 LGHNA and CDR2 YSLEER. The receptor comes from a woman younger than 30 in good health and CMV-seropositive. The genes are TRBV4-3 and TRBJ2-1, with 8 bases aligning to TRBD2. The sequencing sample was made of PBMCs. The DNA for the CDR3 is TGCGCCAGCAGCCAAGTCGAGCAGCGGGGGAAGGACAATGAGCAGTTCTTC. It translates to CASSQVEQRGKDNEQFF.